This is a list of T cell receptor beta chains from one sample in a study of post-analysis software for immune sequencing data. One entry per CDR3 protein results from TCRdb running MiXCR on the PCR reads. The sample holds roughly 200,000 distinct CDR3 sequences, around 30% seen once. Sequenced material: blood. Source of these receptors: a girl aged 2-17 years with multiple sclerosis. CDR3s include the opening cysteine and the closing phenylalanine or tryptophan. The D gene is left open where the match is weak. Rows give clone size only sometimes, using once, few, many, or a class for an expanded clone.

j_call v_call d_call cdr3_length clone_size cdr3_nt cdr3_aa
TRBJ1-6 TRBV20-1 - 12 - TGCAGTGCTAGACGGTTGATAGGCCCCCCCCACTTT CSARRLIGPPHF
TRBJ2-3 TRBV28 TRBD2 17 few TGTGCCAGCAGTTTCACCAAGGCGGGAGTAGGCACAGATACGCAGTATTTT CASSFTKAGVGTDTQYF
TRBJ1-5 TRBV19 - 15 few TGTGCCAGTAGTCCGCGGACAGTTATATGGCAGCCCCAGCATTTT CASSPRTVIWQPQHF
TRBJ1-1 TRBV27 - 14 few TGTGCCAGCAGTTTATATTTGGGGAGGACTGAAGCTTTCTTT CASSLYLGRTEAFF
TRBJ2-3 TRBV29-1 - 13 few TGCAGCGTTGAGGGTGGGGTGACAGATACGCAGTATTTT CSVEGGVTDTQYF
TRBJ2-2 TRBV27 TRBD1 16 - TGTGCCAGCAGCCTCCGGGACAGTAAGAACACCGGGGAGCTGTTTTTT CASSLRDSKNTGELFF
TRBJ2-6 TRBV12-3/TRBV12-4 TRBD1 17 - TGTGCCAGCAGTCCCGACAGGGCTTCCTCTGGGGCCAACGTCCTGACTTTC CASSPDRASSGANVLTF
TRBJ1-1 TRBV7-9 - 13 - TGTGCCAGCAGCTTAGCTGTTGGCAATGAAGCTTTCTTT CASSLAVGNEAFF
TRBJ2-1 TRBV29-1 - 16 many TGCAGCGTTGAAGATAGTTTCAGGGGGGTTTACAATGAGCAGTTCTTC CSVEDSFRGVYNEQFF
TRBJ2-1 TRBV5-1 - 13 few TGCGCCAGCAGCTGGGGCAGGGAAAATGAGCAGTTCTTC CASSWGRENEQFF
TRBJ2-1 TRBV2 TRBD2 16 - TGTGCCAGCAGTGAAGAGGGGCTAGCGGGAGGGCGTGAGCAGTTCTTC CASSEEGLAGGREQFF
TRBJ1-2 TRBV6-1 TRBD1 13 many TGTGCCAGCAACACGGACAGGGCCTATGGCTACACCTTC CASNTDRAYGYTF
TRBJ1-5 TRBV2 TRBD1 15 few TGTGCCAGCTCTCCCAGGGGGAATAGCAATCAGCCCCAGCATTTT CASSPRGNSNQPQHF
TRBJ1-1 TRBV27 - 18 - TGTGCCAGCAGTCCCCGAACCCTAAAGCGGGTGATGAACACTGAAGCTTTCTTT CASSPRTLKRVMNTEAFF
TRBJ2-1 TRBV11-2 TRBD2 15 - TGTGCCAGCAGATCACTAGCGGGGGGGCCGAAAGAGCAGTTCTTC CASRSLAGGPKEQFF
TRBJ2-5 TRBV5-1 TRBD2 23 - TGCGCCAGCAGCCAAGGAGATGGGGCTGGGGTCCTAGCGGGGGACTTAAATCAGAAGACCCAGTACTTC CASSQGDGAGVLAGDLNQKTQYF
TRBJ2-7 TRBV12-3/TRBV12-4 - 13 few TGTGCCAGCTGCCTCAGGGGTAGCAACGAGCAGTACTTC CASCLRGSNEQYF
TRBJ2-5 TRBV20-1 TRBD1 17 - TGCAGTGCCATAGGGAGGGACAGGGGGCGCAGGGTGGAGACCCAGTACTTC CSAIGRDRGRRVETQYF
TRBJ2-3 TRBV20-1 - 12 few TGCAGCCAGACTGGCTGGGCAGATACGCAGTATTTT CSQTGWADTQYF
TRBJ2-7 TRBV28 TRBD1 15 few TGTGCCAGCACCCCAGACAGGGTAGGGTGGGGCGAGCAGTACTTC CASTPDRVGWGEQYF
TRBJ2-7 TRBV5-1 TRBD1 13 many TGTGCCAGCAGCCTGACAGGGAGCTACGAGCAGTACTTC CASSLTGSYEQYF
TRBJ2-7 TRBV6-5 - 16 many TGTGCCAGCAGGGTGGGGTCGGCGGCGAGCTCCTACGAGCAGTACTTC CASRVGSAASSYEQYF
TRBJ2-7 TRBV20-1 - 14 - TGCAGTGCTAGAGACATCGGGCGCCCCTACGAGCAGTACTTC CSARDIGRPYEQYF
TRBJ1-2 TRBV6-6 TRBD1 15 - TGTGCCAGCAGTTACTCAGGGACAGGGATCTCTGGCTACACCTTC CASSYSGTGISGYTF
TRBJ2-1 TRBV5-1 TRBD1 15 few TGCGCCAGCAGCCGGCGGACAGGGGAAAACAATGAGCAGTTCTTC CASSRRTGENNEQFF
TRBJ1-1 TRBV15 - 17 - TGTGCCACCAGCAGAGATCCACAGACAGTGCTGAACATTGAAGCTTTCTTT CATSRDPQTVLNIEAFF
TRBJ1-2 TRBV6-6 - 11 many TGTGCCAGCATAGGCAGCTATGGCTACACCTTC CASIGSYGYTF
TRBJ2-7 TRBV6-2/TRBV6-3 - 13 few TGTGCCAGCAGCCGCAACTCGGATTACGAGCAGTACTTC CASSRNSDYEQYF
TRBJ1-2 TRBV12-3/TRBV12-4 - 15 few TGTGCCAGCAGTTTAGGGTCGGGCGGAAACTATGGCTACACCTTC CASSLGSGGNYGYTF
TRBJ1-4 TRBV6-2/TRBV6-3 TRBD1 14 - TGTGCCAGCAGTTGGACAGGGCTTAATGAAAAACTGTTTTTT CASSWTGLNEKLFF
TRBJ2-1 TRBV15 - 14 many TGTGCCACCAGCTTGGAGACCCATTACAATGAGCAGTTCTTC CATSLETHYNEQFF
TRBJ2-2 TRBV20-1 TRBD2 16 - TGCAGTGCTAGAGGGAGCGGGAGAAGGAACACCGGGGAGCTGTTTTTT CSARGSGRRNTGELFF
TRBJ1-2 TRBV3-1 - 16 - TGTGCCAGCAGCCCCCGGACAGAGAGAAGCCGCTATGGCTACACCTTC CASSPRTERSRYGYTF
TRBJ2-3 TRBV20-1 TRBD2 15 many TGCAGTGCTAGAGATCTGGGACTAGCGGGAGATACGCAGTATTTT CSARDLGLAGDTQYF
TRBJ2-5 TRBV5-1 - 14 few TGCGCCAGCAGCCCGGGTGGGGGCCAAGAGACCCAGTACTTC CASSPGGGQETQYF
TRBJ1-4 TRBV29-1 - 13 many TGCAGCGTTCGAGCGGCAACTGATGAAAAACTGTTTTTT CSVRAATDEKLFF
TRBJ2-5 TRBV20-1 - 13 many TGCAGTGCTAGTAGCAGGGTTGGGGAGACCCAGTACTTC CSASSRVGETQYF
TRBJ2-5 TRBV5-1 - 14 - TGCGCCAGCAGCTGGATGACAGGCCAAGAGACCCAGTACTTC CASSWMTGQETQYF
TRBJ2-3 TRBV20-1 TRBD2 14 many TGCAGTGCTAGACTAGCGGGAAAGGCAGATACGCAGTATTTT CSARLAGKADTQYF
TRBJ2-7 TRBV5-1 TRBD1 15 many TGCGCCAGCAGCGCCTCCGGGACAGGCGTCTACGAGCAGTACTTC CASSASGTGVYEQYF
TRBJ2-4 TRBV27 TRBD1 18 many TGTGCCAGCAGCCGCCAAAGCCTCCCGGGACAGGATGCGTTCGGGCAGTACTTC CASSRQSLPGQDAFGQYF
TRBJ1-1 TRBV4-1 - 14 few TGCGCCAGCAGCCAAGGGGCAATGGGCACTGAAGCTTTCTTT CASSQGAMGTEAFF
TRBJ2-7 TRBV7-8 - 16 few TGTGCCAGCAGCTCCCTCTTCGGGGACCGAACCTACGAGCAGTACTTC CASSSLFGDRTYEQYF
TRBJ2-1 TRBV6-1 - 13 many TGTGCCAGCAGTGAATACACCTACAATGAGCAGTTCTTC CASSEYTYNEQFF
TRBJ2-1 TRBV6-5 - 15 many TGTGCCAGCAGTTACTCGAGACAGTTCGCCCATGAGCAGTTCTTC CASSYSRQFAHEQFF
TRBJ1-5 TRBV15 - 17 - TGTGCCACCAGCAAGCATTCCTACGGGGGTAGCAATCAGCCCCAGCATTTT CATSKHSYGGSNQPQHF
TRBJ1-4 TRBV18 - 15 - TGTGCCAGCTCACCACGTGGGGTAACTAATGAAAAACTGTTTTTT CASSPRGVTNEKLFF
TRBJ1-4 TRBV28 TRBD1 14 many TGTGCCAGCACCCTCCGGGACAGCTATGAAAAACTGTTTTTT CASTLRDSYEKLFF
TRBJ2-7 TRBV4-2 TRBD2 18 - TGTGCCAGCAGCCAAGATTCGGGGGGGGGGCCTTTCCCCTACGAGCAGTACTTC CASSQDSGGGPFPYEQYF
TRBJ1-5 TRBV5-6 - 15 few TGTGCCAGCAGCTCGGGGGACACCAGCAATCAGCCCCAGCATTTT CASSSGDTSNQPQHF
TRBJ2-4 TRBV6-6 - 16 - TGTGCCAGCAGTTACCCTGGGGAGTTGGCCAAAAACATTCAGTACTTC CASSYPGELAKNIQYF
TRBJ1-1 TRBV6-5 - 13 - TGTGCCAGCAGTTACAGGGGTTGGACTGAAGCTTTCTTT CASSYRGWTEAFF
TRBJ1-5 TRBV5-1 - 13 - TGCGCCAGCAGCTTAGAGGTGGGTCAGCCCCAGCATTTT CASSLEVGQPQHF
TRBJ1-6 TRBV20-1 TRBD1 16 - TGCAGTGCTAGAAAAGGACAGGGGATCTATAATTCACCCCTCCACTTT CSARKGQGIYNSPLHF
TRBJ2-1 TRBV5-1 TRBD2 14 - TGCGCCAGCAGCCCCCAACTAGCGAAGAATGGGCAGTTCTTC CASSPQLAKNGQFF